The rows below give T cell receptor beta chains drawn from one sample of a study of blood T cell repertoires in COVID-19. Generated by immunoSEQ multiplex PCR, the TCRdb table keeps only in-frame clones and is missing some. The profile shows about 36,000 clones, around nine tenths of them singletons. Sequences were obtained from peripheral blood. The receptors come from a human donor in a cohort sampled during active COVID-19. Each CDR3 is given with its conserved first and last residue. The D gene is left open where the match is weak. Not every row has a clone size; where given, it reads once, few, many or a size class.

TRBV5-4	TRBJ2-3	14	TRBD1	NA	CASTTGTGGNTQYF	TGTGCCAGCACCACCGGGACAGGGGGTAATACGCAGTATTTT
TRBV19	TRBJ2-1	15	TRBD1	NA	CASSGDRGLVDEQFF	TGTGCCAGTAGCGGGGACAGGGGACTAGTCGATGAGCAGTTCTTC
TRBV14	TRBJ2-7	13	NA	NA	CASSPRLVYEQYF	TGTGCCAGCAGCCCTAGACTGGTCTACGAGCAGTACTTC
TRBV5-1	TRBJ2-3	14	NA	NA	CASSSASGTDTQYF	TGCGCCAGCAGCAGCGCTAGCGGCACAGATACGCAGTATTTT
TRBV5-1	TRBJ1-1	14	TRBD1	NA	CASSTQGLNTEAFF	TGCGCCAGCAGCACACAGGGGTTGAACACTGAAGCTTTCTTT
TRBV5-1	TRBJ2-7	15	TRBD1	NA	CASSPGGTGLPEQYF	TGCGCCAGCAGCCCCGGTGGGACAGGCCTTCCCGAGCAGTACTTC
TRBV29-1	TRBJ2-1	10	NA	once	CSGIGNEQFF	TGCAGCGGTATCGGGAATGAGCAGTTCTTC
TRBV18	TRBJ1-3	12	NA	NA	CASSPEGPPKYF	TGTGCCAGCTCACCGGAGGGGCCCCCTAAATATTTT
TRBV30	TRBJ2-7	13	NA	once	CAWSATGGTEQYF	TGTGCCTGGAGCGCAACCGGAGGGACCGAGCAGTACTTC
TRBV6-4	TRBJ1-1	18	TRBD1	NA	CASSDDRRGSPGNTEAFF	TGTGCCAGCAGTGACGATCGCAGGGGGTCACCTGGGAACACTGAAGCTTTCTTT
TRBV6-4	TRBJ2-2	17	TRBD1	NA	CASSVSGTGWNTGELFF	TGTGCCAGCAGTGTTTCCGGGACAGGCTGGAACACCGGGGAGCTGTTTTTT
TRBV18	TRBJ2-7	14	TRBD2	NA	CASSSGTSGYEQYF	TGTGCCAGCTCTTCCGGGACTAGCGGCTACGAGCAGTACTTC
TRBV28	TRBJ2-7	15	TRBD1	NA	CASSTTGGPSYEQYF	TGTGCCAGCAGCACCACAGGGGGGCCCTCCTACGAGCAGTACTTC
TRBV18	TRBJ2-1	17	TRBD2	NA	CASSPRTSGALYNEQFF	TGTGCCAGCTCACCACGCACTAGCGGAGCCCTTTACAATGAGCAGTTCTTC
TRBV3-1/TRBV3-2	TRBJ2-3	13	NA	NA	CASSQVETDTQYF	TGTGCCAGCAGCCAGGTAGAAACAGATACGCAGTATTTT
TRBV4-1	TRBJ1-1	13	NA	NA	CASSQAGQVLAFF	TGCGCCAGCAGCCAAGCTGGGCAGGTGTTAGCTTTCTTT
TRBV24-1	TRBJ2-1	16	TRBD2	few	CATSDQLAAVYNEQFF	TGTGCCACCAGTGATCAGCTAGCGGCCGTCTACAATGAGCAGTTCTTC
TRBV5-1	TRBJ2-3	16	NA	NA	CASSLGRGTLGDTQYF	TGCGCCAGCAGCTTGGGTCGGGGGACCCTTGGCGATACGCAGTATTTT
TRBV28	TRBJ1-5	15	NA	NA	CASSFEAISNQPQHF	TGTGCCAGCAGTTTCGAGGCAATTAGCAATCAGCCCCAGCATTTT
TRBV5-4	TRBJ2-2	16	NA	NA	CASSWAGPSVTGELFF	TGTGCCAGCAGCTGGGCGGGACCCTCGGTCACCGGGGAGCTGTTTTTT
TRBV27	TRBJ2-1	19	TRBD2	NA	CASRGEAGFRLAGDNEQFF	TGTGCCAGCAGGGGGGAGGCGGGATTCCGACTAGCGGGAGACAATGAGCAGTTCTTC
TRBV5-1	TRBJ1-1	12	TRBD1	NA	CASSLDRGVAFF	TGCGCCAGCAGCTTGGACAGGGGTGTTGCTTTCTTT
TRBV7-2	TRBJ1-3	14	TRBD1	NA	CASSGTGYGNTIYF	TGTGCCAGCAGCGGGACAGGGTATGGAAACACCATATATTTT
TRBV11-2	TRBJ2-3	16	TRBD2	NA	CASSFGLAGTTDTQYF	TGTGCCAGCAGCTTCGGACTAGCGGGGACCACAGATACGCAGTATTTT
TRBV7-8	TRBJ1-3	14	NA	once	CASSQRARANTIYF	TGTGCCAGCAGCCAGCGAGCCAGGGCGAACACCATATATTTT
TRBV27	TRBJ2-6	19	TRBD2	NA	CASSLLGLAGGAGANVLTF	TGTGCCAGCAGCCTTTTGGGACTAGCGGGAGGGGCCGGGGCCAACGTCCTGACTTTC
TRBV5-1	TRBJ2-5	16	TRBD1	NA	CASSSLGTGEQETQYF	TGCGCCAGCAGCTCGCTGGGGACAGGGGAACAAGAGACCCAGTACTTC
TRBV6-4	TRBJ1-4	16	TRBD1	once	CASSDPPGQGTEKLFF	TGTGCCAGCAGTGACCCACCGGGACAGGGGACGGAAAAACTGTTTTTT
TRBV3-1/TRBV3-2	TRBJ2-1	17	TRBD2	NA	CASSQEALAGVGNEQFF	TGTGCCAGCAGCCAAGAGGCGCTAGCGGGAGTTGGCAATGAGCAGTTCTTC
TRBV2	TRBJ2-3	15	TRBD2	few	CASRTTSGPVGTQYF	TGTGCCAGCAGAACGACTAGCGGCCCCGTGGGTACGCAGTATTTT
TRBV11-2	TRBJ1-2	14	NA	NA	CASSLAQALYGYTF	TGTGCCAGCAGCTTAGCCCAGGCCCTCTATGGCTACACCTTC
TRBV7-2	TRBJ1-5	12	NA	NA	CASSLARQPQHF	TGTGCCAGCAGCTTAGCGCGCCAGCCCCAGCATTTT
TRBV3-1/TRBV3-2	TRBJ2-6	17	TRBD1	NA	CASRSGTGSSGANVLTF	TGTGCCAGCAGATCCGGGACAGGGTCATCTGGGGCCAACGTCCTGACTTTC
TRBV28	TRBJ1-1	14	TRBD1	NA	CASSLEGARTEAFF	TGTGCCAGCAGCCTTGAGGGGGCTCGAACTGAAGCTTTCTTT
TRBV4-2	TRBJ1-1	15	NA	NA	CASSQGTLTNTEAFF	TGTGCCAGCAGCCAAGGGACACTAACGAACACTGAAGCTTTCTTT
TRBV27	TRBJ1-5	15	NA	NA	CASSLVQGLNQPQHF	TGTGCCAGCAGTTTAGTGCAGGGGTTGAATCAGCCCCAGCATTTT
TRBV6-2/TRBV6-3	TRBJ2-5	15	TRBD1	NA	CASSPTGYRQETQYF	TGTGCCAGCAGCCCGACAGGGTATCGGCAAGAGACCCAGTACTTC
TRBV5-1	TRBJ1-4	16	TRBD1	once	CASSMGDREHAEKLFF	TGCGCCAGCAGCATGGGGGACAGGGAGCACGCGGAAAAACTGTTTTTT
TRBV7-2	TRBJ2-1	18	TRBD2	NA	CASSPSFGRESSYNEQFF	TGTGCCAGCAGCCCCAGCTTCGGGCGGGAGAGCTCCTACAATGAGCAGTTCTTC
TRBV2	TRBJ2-3	15	NA	NA	CASRRWEPGADTQYF	TGTGCCAGCAGAAGGTGGGAACCCGGGGCAGATACGCAGTATTTT
TRBV25-1	TRBJ2-5	16	NA	NA	CASSELANRDQETQYF	TGTGCCAGCAGTGAATTGGCGAACAGGGACCAAGAGACCCAGTACTTC
TRBV15	TRBJ2-7	13	NA	NA	CATRDKSSYEQYF	TGTGCCACACGGGACAAGAGCTCCTACGAGCAGTACTTC
TRBV6-5	TRBJ2-1	15	TRBD2	NA	CASSLTSGSSGEQFF	TGTGCCAGCAGTCTAACTAGCGGGAGTTCTGGTGAGCAGTTCTTC
TRBV18	TRBJ2-5	15	NA	NA	CASSSRGRGQETQYF	TGTGCCAGCTCGTCTAGGGGGAGGGGACAAGAGACCCAGTACTTC
TRBV11-2	TRBJ2-1	16	TRBD2	NA	CASSYLAGDRYNEQFF	TGTGCCAGCAGCTACTTAGCGGGAGATCGGTACAATGAGCAGTTCTTC
TRBV29-1	TRBJ2-2	13	TRBD2	NA	CSGLAGNTGELFF	TGCAGCGGACTAGCGGGGAACACCGGGGAGCTGTTTTTT
TRBV5-6	TRBJ2-1	15	NA	NA	CASSLAQAGNNEQFF	TGTGCCAGCAGCTTGGCCCAGGCGGGAAACAATGAGCAGTTCTTC
TRBV28	TRBJ1-1	15	TRBD1	NA	CASSTPGTGHTEAFF	TGTGCCAGCAGCACCCCCGGGACAGGGCACACTGAAGCTTTCTTT
TRBV7-7	TRBJ2-1	15	TRBD2	NA	CASSRGLAGDNEQFF	TGTGCCAGCAGCCGCGGCCTAGCGGGAGACAATGAGCAGTTCTTC
TRBV27	TRBJ1-5	15	TRBD1	NA	CASRRDRGSSQPQHF	TGTGCCAGCAGGCGGGACAGGGGTTCTAGTCAGCCCCAGCATTTT
TRBV11-2	TRBJ2-2	15	TRBD2	NA	CASRPTSGRSGELFF	TGTGCCAGCAGACCGACTAGCGGGAGGTCCGGGGAGCTGTTTTTT
TRBV19	TRBJ1-5	13	NA	NA	CASSIRGNQPQHF	TGTGCCAGTAGTATACGGGGCAATCAGCCCCAGCATTTT
TRBV7-9	TRBJ1-1	15	TRBD1	NA	CASSPRTGMNTEAFF	TGTGCCAGCAGCCCTCGGACAGGGATGAACACTGAAGCTTTCTTT